This TCR beta chain emerged from a study of shared clonotypes between healthy human individuals. CDR1 is MGHRA, CDR2 YSYEKL, per germline. The CDR3 extends over 17 amino acids. The V gene end was trimmed by 4 bases and the J gene end by 3 bases; junction bases not matched to a gene: 11. Sequenced by immunoSEQ multiplex PCR; TCRdb stores in-frame clones only, minus some. Of roughly 2 million clones in the sample, 85% to 95% were seen once. Naive CD8 isolation took CD45RO-negative cells positively selected for CCR7 and excluded terminally differentiated effector memory CD45RA+ cells. Material: naive CD8+ T cells sorted from blood. The receptor's source is a man aged 18 to 30 in good health. The chain employs TRBV4-1 and TRBJ1-5; TRBD1 agrees at 8 bases. In DNA, the CDR3 is TGCGCCAGCAGCCCAGTACACAGGGGGGGACCCAATCAGCCCCAGCATTTT. Translated: CASSPVHRGGPNQPQHF.